The sequence of this T cell receptor beta chain was determined in a study of lymphopenia after photon versus proton radiotherapy (dated by TCRdb to the late 2010s). Regarding the research as a whole: In patients with gastrointestinal tumors who developed high-grade lymphopenia, the study compared the immunological effects of photon radiation therapy with those of proton radiation therapy. The cohort included approximately 22 patients with gastrointestinal tumors who developed lymphopenia after receiving either photon or proton therapy. The study aimed to characterize how the two radiation modalities differ in their impact on the immune system. Results and caveats for the whole study, not just this receptor: The survival association was assessed only in patients who died, and better survival with proton therapy was presented by the authors as a possibility rather than a demonstrated result. During treatment, patients who received proton therapy stayed relatively stable, whereas patients who received photon therapy lost naive T cells and TCR diversity and gained effector/memory populations. After the lymphocyte count nadir, photon-treated repertoires showed oligoclonal expansion, especially of CD8+ Temra cells, which drove the drop in diversity. Among patients across the cohort who died, overall survival time showed an inverse correlation with a larger post-nadir drop in TCR diversity.

The library was generated by the immunoSEQ multiplex PCR assay. T cell repertoires were profiled with deep sequencing of rearranged TCR beta loci together with multiparametric flow cytometry. TCRdb holds this immuneACCESS table with in-frame rearrangements only. Some clones are missing; in checked studies, unresolved V genes explain under half, and the rest has no known cause. The sample table holds 20,000 to 25,000 clones, of which about four fifths were seen once. Clones ranked in the top ten supply roughly a quarter of the sample. Looking up the germline V gene (reference sequence) yields CDR1 LNHDA and CDR2 SQIVND. Counted from cysteine to phenylalanine, this CDR3 has 13 amino acids. Only the CDR3 DNA stays, 39 bases, in frame from base 1. V is reduced by 10 bases and J by 0 bases, leaving a spacing of 10 bases between them. Regarding this clone: No cognate antigen has been identified for it. No much larger clone is present one base from it, and per-base qualities are unavailable.

The clonotype was recovered from a man aged 40-49 years with gastric cancer. The receptor chain draws on TRBV19 and TRBJ1-3; no D segment can be confidently identified. Sample: peripheral blood, taken from a patient treated with photon-based radiotherapy. The bases read TGTGCCACCAGACTCAACTCTGGAAACACCATATATTTT. Translated, this is CATRLNSGNTIYF.